These 8 T cell receptor beta chains were all obtained from the same sample, sequenced in a study of T-cell reconstitution after alpha-beta-depleted transplantation in children. Unique molecular identifiers were incorporated during preparation of the TCRbeta library. From the PCR reads, TCRdb called clonotypes with MiXCR, one entry per CDR3 protein. The sample includes just over 950,000 distinct CDR3 sequences, about 30% of them seen just once. The input for sequencing was PBMCs, mostly from graft donor cells, taken 360 days after TCRalphabeta/CD19-depleted stem cell transplant. The receptors originated from a boy younger than two who had a stem cell transplant for SCID, so the T cells may come from the graft donor.

This clonotype was counted between two and nine times. The V gene is TRBV20-1, the J gene TRBJ1-4, with D perhaps TRBD1 (5 bases). The CDR3 totals 14 residues. From germline, CDR1 is DFQATT and CDR2 SNEGSKA (reference sequence). V was trimmed by 6 bases and J by 0 bases, leaving 11 bases between them. DNA for the CDR3: TGCAGTGCCCCGACAGCCGCAACTAATGAAAAACTGTTTTTT. Translating it yields CSAPTAATNEKLFF.

This clonotype was counted only a few times. The rearrangement uses TRBV12-3 or TRBV12-4 and TRBJ1-6; 7 positions agree with TRBD1. After removal of 6 bases from V and 4 bases from J, the junction contained 6 bases not matched to a gene. The CDR3 loop spans 15 amino acids. CDR3 bases: TGTGCCAGCAGAGAAGGACAGGTGTATAATTCACCCCTCCACTTT. The encoded protein is CASREGQVYNSPLHF.

The genes are TRBV5-1 and TRBJ1-2; D possibly corresponds to TRBD1 (6 bases). Per the germline V gene, CDR1 is SGHRS and CDR2 is YFSETQ. CDR3 length equals 15 residues. V was trimmed by 4 bases and J by 2 bases, leaving 15 bases between them. CDR3: CASSPTGNSNYGYTF. As DNA, the CDR3 is TGCGCCAGCAGCCCCACAGGGAATTCAAACTATGGCTACACCTTC.

This clonotype occurred a few times. The CDR3 DNA reads TGTGCCAGCTCACCTTATTCCGTGCAGCCCAATGAGCAGTTCTTC. Translated: CASSPYSVQPNEQFF. This chain links TRBV18 with TRBJ2-1; no clear D. The CDR3 contains 15 residues. Trimming took 3 bases from V and 6 from J, leaving 15 bases between them. Germline V CDR1 and CDR2: KGHSH, LQKENI. The variable domain in full, with the rest retrieved from reference TRBV18 and TRBJ2-1, is NAGVMQNPRHLVRRRGQEARLRCSPMKGHSHVYWYRQLPEEGLKFMVYLQKENIIDESGMPKERFSAEFPKEGPSILRIQQVVRGDSAAYFCASSPYSVQPNEQFFGPGTRLTVL.

The gene calls are TRBV12-3 or TRBV12-4 and TRBJ1-5; D not resolved. The V end lost 2 bases, the J end lost 7 bases, and 12 bases lay between the germline ends. The CDR3 loop spans 14 amino acids. DNA for the CDR3: TGTGCCAGCAGTTTATCGCCAACGGGGCAGCCCCAGCATTTT. Protein product: CASSLSPTGQPQHF.

This clonotype was detected a few times. The CDR3 protein is CSARDPLTGSYEQYF. The CDR3 DNA reads as TGCAGTGCTAGAGATCCCCTTACAGGCTCCTACGAGCAGTACTTC. The chain employs TRBV20-1 and TRBJ2-7, with D possibly matching TRBD1 (5 bases). Germline V gene sequence: CDR1 DFQATT, CDR2 SNEGSKA (reference sequence). Trimming pared 0 bases from V and 0 bases from J, leaving 12 bases between. This CDR3 contains 15 residues.

The rearrangement joins TRBV4-1 to TRBJ2-7; no reliable D call. CDR1 and CDR2 from the germline V gene are MGHRA and YSYEKL. The CDR3 is 18 amino acids. Trimming removed 1 base from V and 5 bases from J, with 24 bases in between. This CDR3 reads CASSQGRQAGGSKNEQYF. Written as DNA, the CDR3 is TGCGCCAGCAGCCAAGGACGGCAGGCCGGTGGAAGCAAGAACGAGCAGTACTTC.

This clonotype was observed at least ten times. The chain combines TRBV6-2 or TRBV6-3 with TRBJ2-1; 10 positions match TRBD2. Trimming took 6 bases from V and 0 from J; bases not matched to a gene: 5. The CDR3 covers 16 residues. Germline V CDR1 and CDR2: MNHEY, SVGEGT. DNA for the CDR3: TGTGCCAGCAGCCTTACTAGCGGGGACTCCTACAATGAGCAGTTCTTC. It encodes CASSLTSGDSYNEQFF.